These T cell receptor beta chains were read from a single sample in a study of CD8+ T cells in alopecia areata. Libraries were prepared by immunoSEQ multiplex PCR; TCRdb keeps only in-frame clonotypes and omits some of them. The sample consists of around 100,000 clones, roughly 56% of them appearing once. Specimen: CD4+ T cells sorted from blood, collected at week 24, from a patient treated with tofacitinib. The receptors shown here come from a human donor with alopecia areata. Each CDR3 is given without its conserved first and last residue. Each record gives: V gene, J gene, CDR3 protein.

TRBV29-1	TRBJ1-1	SVSRVFDTEAF
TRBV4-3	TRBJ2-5	ASSQGLLRTSSETQY
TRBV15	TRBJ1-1	ATSNGGDTEAF
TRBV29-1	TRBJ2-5	SVVRGFPQETQY
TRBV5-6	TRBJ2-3	ASSSRDRFTDTQY
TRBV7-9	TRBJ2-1	ASSLEDFTF
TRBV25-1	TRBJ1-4	ASSDRDSGEKLF
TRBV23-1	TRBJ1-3	ASSQFGGPSGNTIY
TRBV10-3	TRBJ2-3	AISVSSGGRDTQY
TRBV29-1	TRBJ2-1	SVVRTSGGHEQF
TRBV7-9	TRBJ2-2	ASSHSSPGGDTGELF
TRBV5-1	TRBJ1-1	ASRDGTREAF
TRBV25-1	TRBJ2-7	ASRETGASYEQY
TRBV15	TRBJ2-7	ATSRDTGGYYEQY
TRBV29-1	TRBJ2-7	SVDMGGREQY
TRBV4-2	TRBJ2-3	ASSREGTGLSGGTQY
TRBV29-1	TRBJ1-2	SVDPPGTANYGYT
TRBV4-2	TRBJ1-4	ASSQETLGGRFEKLF
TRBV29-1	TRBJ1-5	SVTTVGRPQH
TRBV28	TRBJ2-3	ASLAGGADTQY
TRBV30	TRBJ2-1	AWTSGVTNEQF
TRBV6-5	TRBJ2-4	ASSYSGIQY
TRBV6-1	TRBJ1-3	ASSEVWPSGNTIY
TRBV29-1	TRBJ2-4	SVERNGLAKNIQY
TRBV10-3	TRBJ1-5	AIGQGEGQPQH
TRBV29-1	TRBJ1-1	SAGSGNTEAF
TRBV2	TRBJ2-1	ASSEDRSSYNEQF
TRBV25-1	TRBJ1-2	ASSETGGRDGYT
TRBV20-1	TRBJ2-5	SARVLETQY
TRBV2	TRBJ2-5	ASTLNQETQY
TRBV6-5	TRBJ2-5	ASSYSYGETQY
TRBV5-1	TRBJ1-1	ASSLQGVTEAF
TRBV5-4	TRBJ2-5	ASSLLDRAKETQY
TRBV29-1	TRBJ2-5	SVTSGAHSETQY
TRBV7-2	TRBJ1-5	ASSLSGGNQPQH
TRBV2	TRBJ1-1	ASSHDRRMNTEAF
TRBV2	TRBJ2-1	ASSPQGYNEQF
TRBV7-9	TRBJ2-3	ASSLGRVGTDTQY
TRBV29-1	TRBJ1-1	SVARGGAEAF
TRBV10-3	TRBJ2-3	AISEQGEGDTQY
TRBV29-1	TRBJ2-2	SVDTGHTGELF
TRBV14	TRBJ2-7	ASSRGPLYEQY
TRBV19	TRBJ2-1	ASSMDGYNEQF
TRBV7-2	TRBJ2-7	ASSLLAGPPEQY
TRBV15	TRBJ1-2	ATSRGQGNYGYT
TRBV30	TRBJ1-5	AWSGQGNQPQH
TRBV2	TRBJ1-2	ASSEGFGYGYT
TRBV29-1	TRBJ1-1	SVVTGDTEAF
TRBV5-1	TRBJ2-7	ASSPDRNDYEQY
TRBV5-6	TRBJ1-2	ASSSGNYGYT
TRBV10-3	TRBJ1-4	AISEGAREKLF